These T cell receptor beta chains were read from a single sample in a study of T cell clusters in autoimmune cytopenias. TCRdb reprocessed the multiplex PCR reads and keeps a single row for each CDR3 protein, giving no DNA. The listing records about 9,500 distinct CDR3 sequences. The sequenced sample was peripheral blood. All receptors come from a human donor with an autoimmune cytopenia or autoimmune hepatitis (not recorded which). Both conserved end residues are part of each CDR3. Size values are once, few and many counts, or a class for expanded clones, and some rows have none.

v_gene: TRBV28; j_gene: TRBJ2-3; abundance: -; CDR3aa: CASSGYLGPDTQYF
v_gene: TRBV19; j_gene: TRBJ2-3; abundance: medium-sized; CDR3aa: CASSIRGDSSDTQYF
v_gene: TRBV19; j_gene: TRBJ2-1; abundance: medium-sized; CDR3aa: CASSMSSGSSYNEQFF
v_gene: TRBV10-3; j_gene: TRBJ2-2; abundance: -; CDR3aa: CAISGDRGGVGELFF
v_gene: TRBV12-3/TRBV12-4; j_gene: TRBJ2-2; abundance: -; CDR3aa: CASNLPGSGGTGELFF
v_gene: TRBV5-5; j_gene: TRBJ2-3; abundance: -; CDR3aa: CASSQAGTGESSTDTQYF
v_gene: TRBV19; j_gene: TRBJ1-1; abundance: medium-sized; CDR3aa: CASTLQGMNTEAFF
v_gene: TRBV11-2; j_gene: TRBJ2-3; abundance: -; CDR3aa: CASSLMTSTDTQYF
v_gene: TRBV5-6; j_gene: TRBJ2-5; abundance: -; CDR3aa: CASSFDVETQYF
v_gene: TRBV18; j_gene: TRBJ2-3; abundance: -; CDR3aa: CASSTSEKADTQYF